Below are 32 T cell receptor beta chains sequenced from a single sample in a study of response to subunit inactivated influenza vaccine. TCRdb re-called the RT-PCR reads with MiXCR, one entry per CDR3 protein. The repertoire has hundreds of thousands of distinct CDR3 sequences, around 11% of them found once; the top ten carry 11%. This sample was shared with a second study, whose subject was T cells expressing NK-cell markers. As that study records: Production of TCR beta cDNA relied on 5'RACE template switching with UMIs.

Specimen: PBMCs from blood, collected on the day of vaccination. These TCRs come from a man in his fifties or sixties who received an inactivated influenza vaccine.

CDR3 sequence: CASSQDWGANYGYTF. The CDR3 nucleotides are TGCGCCAGCAGCCAAGATTGGGGGGCGAACTATGGCTACACCTTC. The V gene is TRBV4-3, the J gene TRBJ1-2, with D possibly matching TRBD1 (6 bases). Trimming removed 0 bases at V and 2 bases at J, with 10 bases between. Germline lookup yields CDR1 LGHNA and CDR2 YSLEER. The CDR3 loop spans 15 amino acids.

This clonotype showed up just a few times. The rearrangement uses TRBV20-1 and TRBJ1-1; D is perhaps TRBD1 (5 bases). This CDR3 contains 12 residues. Trimming took 5 bases from V and 3 from J, leaving 10 bases between them. From germline, CDR1 is DFQATT and CDR2 SNEGSKA (reference sequence). The DNA for the CDR3 is TGCAGTGCTGGGAGGGGAGACACTGAAGCTTTCTTT. It specifies CSAGRGDTEAFF.

The V gene is TRBV5-1, the J gene TRBJ2-1, with D uncertain. V lost 0 bases and J 0 bases, leaving 13 bases between the germline ends. Germline-derived CDR1 and CDR2 are SGHRS and YFSETQ. The CDR3 is 17 residues long. CDR3 sequence (DNA): TGCGCCAGCAGCTTGGGTCTTGACCGGAGCTCCTACAATGAGCAGTTCTTC. This encodes CASSLGLDRSSYNEQFF.

This clonotype was observed a handful of times. The chain recombines TRBV7-9 with TRBJ1-2; 8 bases map to TRBD1. This CDR3 spans 17 amino acids. The V gene end was trimmed by 3 bases and the J gene end by 2 bases; junction bases not matched to a gene: 11. The germline V gene encodes CDR1 SEHNR and CDR2 FQNEAQ (reference sequence). The chain's CDR3 is CASSFIQGANLNYGYTF. Here the CDR3 DNA reads TGTGCCAGCAGCTTTATTCAGGGGGCGAATCTAAACTATGGCTACACCTTC.

J is TRBJ2-7 and V is TRBV14; D might be TRBD2 (6 bases). Between the trimmed V and J ends, which lost 4 bases and 3 bases, there was a span of 10 bases. The CDR3 runs to 13 residues. CDR1 is SGHDN and CDR2 is FVKESK in the germline V gene. The CDR3 DNA reads as TGTGCCAGCAGCCGGGGGGACTTCTACGAGCAGTACTTC. Translated, it gives CASSRGDFYEQYF.

The rearrangement links TRBV11-2 to TRBJ2-1, with TRBD2 matching 8 bases. J lost 3 bases, V lost 3 bases, and 4 bases had no gene match. The CDR3 has 15 residues. Germline CDR1 and CDR2: SGHAT and FQNNGV. Written as DNA, the CDR3 is TGTGCCAGCAGCTTCACTAGCGGCTACTACAATGAGCAGTTCTTC. Residues: CASSFTSGYYNEQFF. Full variable domain (outside the CDR3, taken from reference TRBV11-2 and TRBJ2-1): EAGVAQSPRYKIIEKRQSVAFWCNPISGHATLYWYQQILGQGPKLLIQFQNNGVVDDSQLPKDRFSAERLKGVDSTLKIQPAKLEDSAVYLCASSFTSGYYNEQFFGPGTRLTVL.

This chain links TRBV6-5 with TRBJ2-3, with 14 bases fitting TRBD2. J gave up 4 bases and V 0 bases, and 6 bases lay outside the gene matches. The germline V gene has CDR1 MNHEY and CDR2 SVGAGI. The CDR3 runs to 18 residues. The CDR3 is CASSYSGGLAGVADTQYF. CDR3 DNA sequence: TGTGCCAGCAGTTACTCGGGGGGACTAGCGGGAGTCGCAGATACGCAGTATTTT.

V is TRBV12-3 or TRBV12-4 and J is TRBJ1-1; maybe TRBD1 (6 bases). V lost 7 bases, J lost 4 bases, and 13 bases lay in between. The CDR3 runs 13 residues. CDR3 region: CASTAIRGTEAFF. In DNA form, the CDR3 reads TGTGCCAGCACCGCCATCAGGGGCACTGAAGCTTTCTTT.

This clonotype was counted ten times or more. The chain links TRBV5-1 to TRBJ2-5; the match to TRBD2 covers 7 bases. CDR1 and CDR2 (germline): SGHRS, YFSETQ. The CDR3 is 15 residues long. V shed 2 bases and J 5 bases; nucleotides not matched to a gene: 9. CDR3 nucleotides: TGCGCCAGCAGCTTTTCCAGGACTAGTACGGAGACCCAGTACTTC. This codes for CASSFSRTSTETQYF.

This clonotype showed up just a few times. The rearrangement links TRBV9 to TRBJ1-1; TRBD1 might be the D (5 bases). The CDR3 runs to 12 residues. Between the trimmed V and J ends, which lost 0 bases and 7 bases, there was a span of 7 bases. CDR1 and CDR2 from the germline V gene are SGDLS and YYNGEE. The chain's CDR3 is CASSVERGEAFF. CDR3 bases: TGTGCCAGCAGCGTAGAAAGGGGTGAAGCTTTCTTT.

J is TRBJ1-1 and V is TRBV11-2, with D maybe TRBD1 (5 bases). Germline CDR1 reads SGHAT; CDR2 reads FQNNGV. This CDR3 has 17 residues. Trimming left V 1 base short and J 3 bases short, with 18 bases between. The CDR3 nucleotides read TGTGCCAGCAGCTTAGTCGGCAGGGCTAGTCAATACACTGAAGCTTTCTTT. The encoded protein is CASSLVGRASQYTEAFF.

This clonotype was counted between two and nine times. V is TRBV6-5 and J is TRBJ1-5; perhaps TRBD1 as D (5 bases). Trimming removed 2 bases from V and 5 bases from J, with 10 bases in between. There are 14 residues in the CDR3. CDR1 MNHEY and CDR2 SVGAGI come from the germline V gene. CDR3 nucleotide sequence: TGTGCCAGCAGTTACATACAGGTGCATCAGCCCCAGCATTTT. This gives the protein CASSYIQVHQPQHF.

V usage is TRBV24-1 and J usage is TRBJ2-2; 7 bases map to TRBD2. The germline CDR1 and CDR2 sequences are KGHDR and SFDVKD. This CDR3 is built from 19 residues. After removal of 2 bases from V and 3 bases from J, the junction contained 14 bases not matched to a gene. The CDR3 DNA reads TGTGCCACCAGTGATTCCGGTCTGTGGCGGGAGAGGTACACCGGGGAGCTGTTTTTT. Protein sequence: CATSDSGLWRERYTGELFF.

This clonotype was recorded a few times. V is TRBV12-3 or TRBV12-4 and J is TRBJ1-1, with D hard to call. CDR3 size: 15 residues. Trimming cost V 4 bases and J 0 bases, with 12 bases left between them. The CDR3 bases are TGTGCCAGCAGTTGGGAGTTGGGAATGAACACTGAAGCTTTCTTT. Its translation: CASSWELGMNTEAFF.

This clonotype has only a few counts. V and J are TRBV24-1 and TRBJ2-3; D unresolved. Germline CDR1 KGHDR, CDR2 SFDVKD. Trimming took 3 bases from V and 1 from J, leaving 4 bases between them. CDR3 length equals 13 residues. The CDR3 loop is CATSDLRTDTQYF. The CDR3 coding sequence is TGTGCCACCAGTGATCTACGCACAGATACGCAGTATTTT.

The chain combines TRBV11-2 with TRBJ2-1; a possible D gene is TRBD1 (6 bases). In germline, CDR1 is SGHAT, CDR2 FQNNGV. V was shortened by 1 base and J by 0 bases, with 19 bases between the two germline ends. The CDR3 contains 19 residues. The CDR3 reads CASSLGGTNFDSSYNEQFF. CDR3 nucleotide sequence: TGTGCCAGCAGCTTAGGGGGGACAAACTTCGATTCCTCCTACAATGAGCAGTTCTTC. The complete variable domain, with remaining parts taken from reference TRBV11-2 and TRBJ2-1, reads EAGVAQSPRYKIIEKRQSVAFWCNPISGHATLYWYQQILGQGPKLLIQFQNNGVVDDSQLPKDRFSAERLKGVDSTLKIQPAKLEDSAVYLCASSLGGTNFDSSYNEQFFGPGTRLTVL.

This clonotype has a handful of counts. The J gene is TRBJ2-2, the V gene TRBV12-3 or TRBV12-4, with D possibly matching TRBD2 (5 bases). The CDR3 has 14 residues. V lost 7 bases and J 2 bases, leaving 11 bases between the germline ends. The CDR3 DNA reads as TGTGCCAGCAAAGGACTTCCTAACACCGGGGAGCTGTTTTTT. Protein: CASKGLPNTGELFF.

V usage is TRBV20-1 and J usage is TRBJ1-6, with 11 nucleotides matching TRBD1. Germline values: CDR1 DFQATT, CDR2 SNEGSKA (reference sequence). The CDR3 is 14 amino acids. After removal of 1 base from V and 9 bases from J, the junction contained 2 bases not matched to a gene. CDR3 DNA sequence: TGCAGTGCTAGAGTGGACAGGGGGCCTTCACCCCTCCACTTT. This sequence encodes CSARVDRGPSPLHF.

The chain employs TRBV3-1 and TRBJ2-3, with a weak D call TRBD1 (5 bases). Germline lookup yields CDR1 LGHDT and CDR2 YNNKEL (reference sequence). The CDR3 runs to 18 residues. Trimming stripped 1 base from V and 10 bases from J, with 27 bases between. This chain's CDR3 is CASSQGALQDTGPWSQYF. DNA for the CDR3: TGTGCCAGCAGCCAAGGCGCACTTCAGGATACAGGTCCCTGGTCGCAGTATTTT.

In this sample, this clonotype turned up a few times. The rearrangement uses TRBV14 and TRBJ2-7; no firm D call. CDR1 and CDR2 (germline): SGHDN, FVKESK. Trimming removed 1 base from V and 4 bases from J, with 17 bases in between. The CDR3 extends over 16 amino acids. In DNA form, the CDR3 reads TGTGCCAGCAGCCAAGGACCCACCTTAGCCAGTTACGAGCAGTACTTC. It codes for CASSQGPTLASYEQYF. The full variable domain, completed using reference TRBV14 and TRBJ2-7, is EAGVTQFPSHSVIEKGQTVTLRCDPISGHDNLYWYRRVMGKEIKFLLHFVKESKQDESGMPNNRFLAERTGGTYSTLKVQPAELEDSGVYFCASSQGPTLASYEQYFGPGTRLTVT.

This clonotype was picked up a small number of times. The genes are TRBV21-1 and TRBJ1-5. TRBV21-1 is a known pseudogene. The CDR3 extends over 12 amino acids. CDR3 sequence reads: CASSNGNQPQHF. CDR3 nucleotides: TGTGCCAGCAGCAATGGAAATCAGCCCCAGCATTTT.

This clonotype has a handful of counts. The chain combines TRBV2 with TRBJ2-1; 8 positions match TRBD2. CDR3 size: 15 residues. With V trimmed by 10 bases and J by 8 bases, 16 bases remained unmatched. Germline V gives CDR1 SNHLY, CDR2 FYNNEI. The CDR3 coding sequence is TGTGCCACCAAGTCGGGTAGCGGGGTCTTGGATGAGCAGTTCTTC. This encodes CATKSGSGVLDEQFF.

This clonotype was counted only a few times. The J gene is TRBJ1-2, the V gene TRBV6-2 or TRBV6-3; the D is unclear. This CDR3 has 13 amino acids. Germline loops: CDR1 MNHEY, CDR2 SVGEGT. V was cut by 2 bases and J by 8 bases, with 12 bases left in between. CDR3 sequence reads: CASSYGPWSGYTF. As DNA, the CDR3 is TGTGCCAGCAGTTACGGGCCATGGAGCGGCTACACCTTC.

This chain uses TRBV4-1 with TRBJ2-3, with D perhaps matching TRBD2 (5 bases). The CDR3 is 16 amino acids. The V and J ends lost 0 bases and 0 bases respectively, with 10 bases between them. In germline, CDR1 is MGHRA, CDR2 YSYEKL. Here the CDR3 DNA reads TGCGCCAGCAGCCAAGACCGGGGAGCTAGCACAGATACGCAGTATTTT. It yields the protein CASSQDRGASTDTQYF.

The CDR3 DNA reads TGTGCCAGCAGTGAACACGGGAGTGGCACCGGGGAGCTGTTTTTT. Protein: CASSEHGSGTGELFF. This chain joins TRBV6-1 and TRBJ2-2; weak D call: TRBD2 (6 bases). The germline V and J ends were trimmed by 2 bases and 4 bases, with 11 bases remaining between them. The CDR3 has 15 amino acids. Per the germline V gene, CDR1 is MNHNS and CDR2 is SASEGT.

This clonotype was recorded at least ten times. The genes are TRBV5-1 and TRBJ2-3; tentative D call: TRBD1 (6 bases). Germline values: CDR1 SGHRS, CDR2 YFSETQ. The CDR3 totals 14 residues. V gave up 4 bases and J gave up 3 bases, with 12 bases separating them. CDR3 nucleotides: TGCGCCAGCAGCGAGAAACAGGGAACAGATACGCAGTATTTT. Encoded protein: CASSEKQGTDTQYF.

This clonotype was counted between two and nine times. This chain links TRBV4-3 with TRBJ2-1, with 11 bases that match TRBD1. V shed 0 bases, J shed 7 bases, and the junction held 14 bases outside the gene matches. CDR3 length: 19 residues. Germline loops: CDR1 LGHNA, CDR2 YSLEER. CDR3 DNA sequence: TGCGCCAGCAGCCAAGATTTGCCCACATGGACAGGGGGCTTAAATGAGCAGTTCTTC. Translating it yields CASSQDLPTWTGGLNEQFF.

The chain recombines TRBV12-3 or TRBV12-4 with TRBJ1-1; no clear D gene. The CDR3 consists of 14 residues. Trimming pared 2 bases from V and 4 bases from J, leaving 11 bases between. CDR3 bases: TGTGCCAGCAGTTTATCGTCGGGGTCCACTGAAGCTTTCTTT. Amino acid sequence: CASSLSSGSTEAFF.

This CDR3 reads CASSQDGRAGANVLTF. The CDR3 nucleotides are TGCGCCAGCAGCCAAGATGGGCGGGCTGGGGCCAACGTCCTGACTTTC. The chain couples TRBV4-1 to TRBJ2-6; the D gene is possibly TRBD2 (5 bases). Trimming removed 0 bases from V and 2 bases from J, with 8 bases in between. Germline-derived CDR1 and CDR2 are MGHRA and YSYEKL. The CDR3 runs to 16 residues.

This clonotype was seen a few times. The chain carries TRBV25-1 and TRBJ2-5; 7 bases are a match to TRBD2. The CDR3 runs to 14 residues. CDR1 and CDR2 from the germline V gene are MGHDK and SYGVNS. V was pared by 7 bases and J by 3 bases, with 8 bases of the junction left unmatched. CDR3 protein: CASTAASGKETQYF. The CDR3 DNA sequence: TGTGCCAGCACTGCGGCTAGCGGCAAAGAGACCCAGTACTTC.

The CDR3, as DNA: TGTGCCAGCAGCCCCCAAGGGGCGCATGAGCAGTTCTTC. Amino acid sequence: CASSPQGAHEQFF. The chain recombines TRBV7-3 with TRBJ2-1, with a weak D call TRBD1 (5 bases). Trimming left V 5 bases short and J 8 bases short, with 13 bases between. This CDR3 is built from 13 residues. The germline CDR1 and CDR2 sequences are SGHTA and FQGTGA.

This clonotype was counted ten times or more. This chain joins TRBV6-5 and TRBJ2-2; maybe TRBD2 (6 bases). The CDR3 length is 12 residues. V was trimmed by 6 bases and J by 6 bases, leaving 8 bases between them. The germline gives CDR1 MNHEY, CDR2 SVGAGI. The CDR3 bases are TGTGCCAGCAGGCTAGCGCCCGGGGAGCTGTTTTTT. Its protein is CASRLAPGELFF.